The clone carrying this TCR beta chain has only a few counts. Profiling relied on immunoSEQ multiplex PCR, and the TCRdb table lists in-frame clones only, not all of them. The sample lists about 180,000 clones, roughly 88% occurring once. This sample stems from a study of blood T cell repertoires in COVID-19. The recovered donors of Cohort 3 showed two negative PCRs, clearance, or symptom resolution. The receptor comes from a woman aged 25-40 years who had recovered from COVID-19. The sample consisted of PBMCs or T cells enriched from blood (not recorded which).

CDR3 residues: CASRAPGSYNEQFF. CDR3 nucleotides: TGTGCCAGCAGGGCCCCGGGGTCCTACAATGAGCAGTTCTTC. The chain uses TRBV28 and TRBJ2-1; D may be TRBD2 (5 bases). CDR1 MDHEN and CDR2 SYDVKM come from the germline V gene. Trimming removed 6 bases from V and 1 base from J, with 10 bases in between. The CDR3 has 14 residues.